This TCR beta chain was profiled in a study of response to subunit inactivated influenza vaccine (dated by TCRdb to about 2018). A note on the overall study: Deep quantitative T cell receptor repertoire profiling was used in the study to track responses to a trivalent subunit inactivated influenza vaccine. Findings and caveats that apply to the study as a whole: The authors proposed that each seasonal influenza vaccination may bring in only a limited number of new T cells.

The library came from RT-PCR. Sequencer: Illumina HiSeq 2500. TCRdb trimmed the raw reads at Q25, called clones with MiXCR and kept productive beta chains. A single entry per CDR3 protein holds the most common genes and DNA from its merged rows. The sample includes 710,000 or so distinct CDR3 sequences, with 15% to 18% observed a single time. The leading ten clones occupy around a tenth of the sample. Note on this clonotype: The antigen it recognizes is unknown. Per-base qualities were not stored, and no clone one base away is much larger.

The sequencing used PBMCs from blood, collected about 12 days after vaccination. The receptor comes from a man aged 50 to 60 who received an inactivated influenza vaccine. Donor details come from another sample of the same person, matched by shared clones.

CDR3 sequence: CSATRTGATGELFF. The DNA is as follows: TGCAGTGCTACCCGGACAGGAGCCACCGGGGAGCTGTTTTTT. The rearrangement joined TRBV20-1 to TRBJ2-2, and 7 bases in between align with TRBD1. Germline trimming: 4 bases from V, 4 bases from J; junction bases outside gene matches: 6. From its cysteine to its phenylalanine, the CDR3 spans 14 amino acids. Here the CDR3 DNA is all that survives: 42 bases in frame from base 1. Based on the germline V gene (reference sequence), the CDR1 and CDR2 sequences are DFQATT and SNEGSKA.